The sequence of this T cell receptor (beta chain) was determined in a study of identical twins. TCRdb fed the 5' RACE reads into MiXCR, producing one record per CDR3 protein. This repertoire shows fewer than 900,000 distinct CDR3 sequences, 18% found once; its top ten account for about an eighth. These data are also associated with another study on T cells expressing NK-cell markers. That study adds: From sorted CD3+CD56+NKG2C+, CD3+CD56+NKG2C- and CD3+CD56-NKG2C+ T cells came the TCR beta repertoires. Four donors likewise had their CD3+CD56-NKG2C+ fraction led by these clonotypes.

Sequencing input: PBMCs. The sequence was obtained from a woman between 18 and 30 years old in good health.

CDR3 DNA: TGTGCCAGCAGTTCGAGGTCGTCCAGGTCCTACGAGCAGTACTTC. Translating it yields CASSSRSSRSYEQYF. J is TRBJ2-7 and V is TRBV27; no firm D call. The V end lost 4 bases, the J end lost 1 base, and 14 bases lay between the germline ends. The CDR3 is 15 residues long. The germline V gene has CDR1 MNHEY and CDR2 SMNVEV (reference sequence).